A single sample is the source of the 17 T cell receptor beta chains below, sequenced in a study of blood T cells in healthy people across ages. The authors ran a second PCR of 7 to 11 cycles using a sample-barcoded 5' primer and a J-beta primer mix. Using its own MiXCR run on the 5' RACE reads, TCRdb lists one record per CDR3 protein. This table has hundreds of thousands of distinct CDR3 sequences, 25% to 35% appearing once. Input material: blood. These TCRs come from an elderly woman in good health.

The V gene is TRBV5-1, the J gene TRBJ2-7; maybe TRBD1 (6 bases). The V gene lost 6 bases and the J gene lost 0 bases, with 16 bases spanning the gap. The CDR3 is 15 residues long. CDR1 is SGHRS, CDR2 YFSETQ, per germline. CDR3 coding DNA: TGCGCCAGCAACCCCATCGAGACAGGCTCCTACGAGCAGTACTTC. This codes for CASNPIETGSYEQYF.

In this sample, this clonotype turned up a few times. The chain couples TRBV2 to TRBJ2-1, with D possibly called TRBD1 or TRBD2 (5 bases each). The germline V gene encodes CDR1 SNHLY and CDR2 FYNNEI. The CDR3 consists of 11 residues. Trimming left V 4 bases short and J 11 bases short, with 9 bases between. The CDR3 protein is CASSGGAQQFF. CDR3 sequence (DNA): TGTGCCAGCAGTGGAGGGGCTCAGCAGTTCTTC.

Concerning this clonotype: This may arise from a read error, as a much more abundant clone is one base away. The CDR3 reads CASSRNRDRDDEQFF. CDR3 nucleotides: TGTGCCAGCAGCAGAAACCGGGACAGAGACGATGAGCAGTTCTTC. The chain recombines TRBV2 with TRBJ2-1; 7 bases are shared with TRBD1. Germline values: CDR1 SNHLY, CDR2 FYNNEI. V gave up 6 bases and J gave up 8 bases; unmatched junction bases: 13. The CDR3 is 15 amino acids.

Worth noting for this clonotype: This may stem from a read error, because a much larger clone lies one nucleotide away. This chain joins TRBV5-6 and TRBJ2-7; D is perhaps TRBD1 (7 bases). CDR1 is SGHDT and CDR2 is YYEEEE in the germline V gene. The CDR3 contains 16 residues. Trimming removed 5 bases at V and 2 bases at J, with 20 bases between. This CDR3 is CASRGWGGRGTYEQYF. CDR3 in DNA: TGTGCCAGCAGGGGTTGGGGAGGCAGGGGGACCTACGAGCAGTACTTC.

This clonotype has a count of ten or more. The chain joins TRBV2 to TRBJ1-4; D ambiguous. This CDR3 has 16 amino acids. From germline, CDR1 is SNHLY and CDR2 FYNNEI. V was shortened by 6 bases and J by 0 bases, with 14 bases between the two germline ends. The CDR3 protein is CASRVIGIATNEKLFF. The CDR3 nucleotides are TGTGCCAGCAGAGTGATCGGGATCGCAACTAATGAAAAACTGTTTTTT.

At least ten counts were recorded for this clonotype. The chain joins TRBV5-6 to TRBJ2-1; D perhaps matches TRBD2 (5 bases). Germline values: CDR1 SGHDT, CDR2 YYEEEE. Deletions cut 4 bases from V and 7 bases from J, with 18 bases between. The CDR3 runs 15 residues. CDR3 in DNA: TGTGCCAGCAGCCCCCCCGGACTGTACAAAAATGAGCAGTTCTTC. It translates to CASSPPGLYKNEQFF.

This clonotype has ten or more counts. A read error may explain this, as a much larger clone is one base away. The chain uses TRBV7-9 and TRBJ2-3, with 8 bases lining up with TRBD2. The germline CDR1 and CDR2 sequences are SEHNR and FQNEAQ (reference sequence). CDR3 length equals 13 residues. V lost 3 bases and J lost 4; bases outside the gene matches: 0. CDR3 coding DNA: TGTGCCAGCAGCTTCGGGGGGGCAGATACGCAGTATTTT. Its translation is CASSFGGADTQYF.

The chain couples TRBV12-3 or TRBV12-4 to TRBJ2-1; the D gene is possibly TRBD1 (5 bases). V was pared by 6 bases and J by 6 bases, with 18 bases between. CDR3 length equals 15 residues. The DNA for the CDR3 is TGTGCCAGCAGCACCTACGCGTCAGGGCTCAATGAGCAGTTCTTC. Encoded protein: CASSTYASGLNEQFF.

This clonotype was recorded once. A read error may be the cause here, since a much bigger clone is one base away. The rearrangement joins TRBV7-2 to TRBJ2-3; 15 bases agree with TRBD2. The CDR3 has 17 amino acids. Germline CDR1 SGHTA, CDR2 FQGNSA. J was trimmed by 6 bases and V by 5 bases; bases with no gene match: 9. The CDR3 here is CASSLRTSGGAGDTQYF. For the CDR3, the DNA is TGTGCCAGCAGCCTGAGGACTAGCGGGGGGGCCGGGGATACGCAGTATTTT. Based on the CDR3 plus reference TRBV7-2 and TRBJ2-3, the full variable domain is GAGVSQSPSNKVTEKGKDVELRCDPISGHTALYWYRQSLGQGLEFLIYFQGNSAPDKSGLPSDRFSAERTGGSVSTLTIQRTQQEDSAVYLCASSLRTSGGAGDTQYFGPGTRLTVL.

There are a few counts of this clonotype. The V call is TRBV7-9, the J call TRBJ1-1; 7 bases are a match to TRBD1. The CDR3 is 15 residues long. The V segment lost 4 bases and the J segment 1 base; nucleotides outside the gene matches: 6. The germline gives CDR1 SEHNR, CDR2 FQNEAQ (reference sequence). The CDR3 sequence is CASSSETGWNTEAFF. CDR3 DNA sequence: TGTGCCAGCAGCTCCGAGACAGGGTGGAACACTGAAGCTTTCTTT.

As for this clonotype: This may arise from a read error, as a much more abundant clone is one base away. The rearrangement joins TRBV5-1 to TRBJ2-1; 8 nucleotides agree with TRBD2. The V gene end was trimmed by 6 bases and the J gene end by 9 bases; junction bases not matched to a gene: 17. Germline CDR1 is SGHRS and CDR2 is YFSETQ. This CDR3 comprises 16 residues. The CDR3 sequence: CASTTRRSGVLGEQFF. The CDR3 bases are TGCGCCAGCACGACACGACGTAGCGGGGTACTGGGTGAGCAGTTCTTC.

This chain connects TRBV20-1 to TRBJ1-4; D remains unclear. Germline CDR1 DFQATT, CDR2 SNEGSKA (reference sequence). The CDR3 runs to 13 residues. The V end was cut by 8 bases, the J end by 0 bases, with 10 bases between. The CDR3 spells CSTRTATNEKLFF. Written as DNA, the CDR3 is TGCAGTACTCGGACGGCAACTAATGAAAAACTGTTTTTT.

The table lists this clonotype with a few counts. The chain couples TRBV6-5 to TRBJ1-6; D gene uncertain. CDR1 and CDR2 (germline): MNHEY, SVGAGI. V lost 1 base to trimming and J lost 6 bases, with 16 bases between them. The CDR3 has 17 residues. The CDR3 DNA sequence: TGTGCCAGCAGTTACTTTCGGCGGCCTGTCTTTAATTCACCCCTCCACTTT. Its protein is CASSYFRRPVFNSPLHF.

Concerning this clonotype: A clone one base away is much larger, so this may be a read error. The CDR3 carries no conserved terminal phenylalanine or tryptophan, so it likely arises from a read error. The V gene is TRBV7-2, the J gene TRBJ1-6; a weak D match, TRBD1 (6 bases). Germline loops: CDR1 SGHTA, CDR2 FQGNSA. This CDR3 spans 16 amino acids. Trimming cost V 5 bases and J 4 bases, with 15 bases left between them. The CDR3 DNA reads TGTGCCAGCAGCCTCGGTCCAGGGGCGTATAATTCACCCCTCCACTTG. Protein: CASSLGPGAYNSPLHL.

V usage is TRBV5-1 and J usage is TRBJ2-7, with TRBD1 identical over 9 bases. Trimming took 0 bases from V and 7 from J; bases not matched to a gene: 8. Germline assignment: CDR1 SGHRS and CDR2 YFSETQ. The CDR3 loop spans 15 amino acids. CDR3 region: CASSLEDRGFDEQYF. The CDR3, as DNA: TGCGCCAGCAGCTTGGAGGACAGGGGATTCGATGAGCAGTACTTC.

V is TRBV9 and J is TRBJ1-2; 9 bases fit TRBD1. Germline V CDR1 and CDR2: SGDLS, YYNGEE. V was clipped by 4 bases and J by 7 bases; unmatched bases: 11. This CDR3 contains 15 residues. The CDR3 reads CASSTPYRGRRGYTF. In DNA, the CDR3 is TGTGCCAGCAGCACTCCTTACAGGGGGCGTCGTGGCTACACCTTC.

The V gene is TRBV2, the J gene TRBJ1-4; D remains ambiguous. Germline V gene sequence: CDR1 SNHLY, CDR2 FYNNEI. This CDR3 has 11 amino acids. The V end lost 6 bases, the J end lost 5 bases, and 4 bases lay between the germline ends. The CDR3 DNA reads TGTGCCAGCAGCCAAAATGAAAAACTGTTTTTT. It is translated as CASSQNEKLFF. The variable domain in full, with the rest retrieved from reference TRBV2 and TRBJ1-4, is EPEVTQTPSHQVTQMGQEVILRCVPISNHLYFYWYRQILGQKVEFLVSFYNNEISEKSEIFDDQFSVERPDGSNFTLKIRSTKLEDSAMYFCASSQNEKLFFGSGTQLSVL.